Below are 3 T cell receptor beta chains sequenced from a single sample in a study of blood T cell repertoires in COVID-19. Only in-frame clones appear in the TCRdb table, and some are missing; sequencing was by immunoSEQ multiplex PCR. The data show tens of thousands of clones, about 76% seen once. Sequencing input: peripheral blood. These receptors were taken from a human donor in a cohort sampled during active COVID-19.

V usage is TRBV19 and J usage is TRBJ1-2; D remains ambiguous. The CDR3 totals 13 residues. Germline loops: CDR1 LNHDA, CDR2 SQIVND (reference sequence). Trimming removed 4 bases from V and 0 bases from J, with 6 bases in between. Here the CDR3 reads CASSNRANYGYTF. CDR3 nucleotide sequence: TGTGCCAGTAGTAACAGAGCTAACTATGGCTACACCTTC.

V gene TRBV7-3 combines with J gene TRBJ2-3; D remains ambiguous. The CDR3 sequence is 16 residues long. The germline V gene encodes CDR1 SGHTA and CDR2 FQGTGA. V shed 2 bases and J shed 2 bases, with 14 bases lying between them. DNA for the CDR3: TGTGCCAGCAGCTTAGAGGCCACCTTTCCCACAGATACGCAGTATTTT. Amino acids: CASSLEATFPTDTQYF.

V gene TRBV9 combines with J gene TRBJ2-2; D call uncertain. Per germline, CDR1 SGDLS and CDR2 YYNGEE. Trimming cost V 0 bases and J 3 bases, with 9 bases left between them. This CDR3 has 15 residues. CDR3 bases: TGTGCCAGCAGCGTAGCACTACCACACACCGGGGAGCTGTTTTTT. Its translation is CASSVALPHTGELFF.